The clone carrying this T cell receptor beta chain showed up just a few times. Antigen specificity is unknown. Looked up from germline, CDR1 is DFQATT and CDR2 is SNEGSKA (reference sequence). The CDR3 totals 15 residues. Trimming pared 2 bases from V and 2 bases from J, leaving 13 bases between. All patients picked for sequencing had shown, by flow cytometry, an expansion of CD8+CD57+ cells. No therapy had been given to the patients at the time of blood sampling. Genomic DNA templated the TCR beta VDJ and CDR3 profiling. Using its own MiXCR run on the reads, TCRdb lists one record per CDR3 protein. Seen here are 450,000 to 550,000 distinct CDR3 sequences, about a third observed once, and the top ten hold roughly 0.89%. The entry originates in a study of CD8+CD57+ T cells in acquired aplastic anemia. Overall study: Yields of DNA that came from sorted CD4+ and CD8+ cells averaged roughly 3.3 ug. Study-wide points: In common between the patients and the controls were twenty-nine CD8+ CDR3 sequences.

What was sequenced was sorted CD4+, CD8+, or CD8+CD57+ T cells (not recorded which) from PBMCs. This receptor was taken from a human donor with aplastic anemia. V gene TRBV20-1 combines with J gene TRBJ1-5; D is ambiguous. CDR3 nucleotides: TGCAGTGCTAGAACGACTAGCAGTGGCAATCAGCCCCAGCATTTT. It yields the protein CSARTTSSGNQPQHF.